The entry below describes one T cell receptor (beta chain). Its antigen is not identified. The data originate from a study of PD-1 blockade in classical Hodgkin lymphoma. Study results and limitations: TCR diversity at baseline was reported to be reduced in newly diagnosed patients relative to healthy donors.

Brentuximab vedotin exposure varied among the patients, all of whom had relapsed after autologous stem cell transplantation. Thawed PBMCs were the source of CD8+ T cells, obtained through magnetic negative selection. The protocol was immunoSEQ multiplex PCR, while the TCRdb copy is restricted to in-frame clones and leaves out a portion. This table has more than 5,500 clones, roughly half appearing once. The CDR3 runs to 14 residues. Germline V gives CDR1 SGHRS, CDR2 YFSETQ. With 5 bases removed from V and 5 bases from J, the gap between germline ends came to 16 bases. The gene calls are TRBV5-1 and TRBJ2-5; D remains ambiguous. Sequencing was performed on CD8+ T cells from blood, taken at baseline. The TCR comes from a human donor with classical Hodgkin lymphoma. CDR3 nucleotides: TGCGCCAGCAGACGAGATGGTCTCCAGGAGACCCAGTACTTC. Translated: CASRRDGLQETQYF.